The source of this T cell receptor (beta chain) is a study of T-cell memory formation after mild COVID-19. TCRdb redid the calling of the 5' RACE reads with MiXCR, one entry per CDR3 protein. This table has hundreds of thousands of distinct CDR3 sequences, just under 20% appearing once. Study-wide results and limits: CM and EM subsets held most contracting CD4+ clones; EMRA held CD8+ ones.

Germline values: CDR1 SGHTA, CDR2 FQGNSA. The CDR3 has 15 residues. V lost 2 bases and J lost 0, with 10 bases in between. A few counts support this clonotype. Its cognate antigen is unknown. The TCR originated in a man younger than 30 who had mild COVID-19 (a few samples of this study predate the infection). Cell type and time point are not known. This chain connects TRBV7-2 to TRBJ1-1, with D unclear. Sequenced: PBMCs or a T cell subset sorted from them (not recorded which). CDR3 sequence reads: CASSLNFLLNTEAFF. In nucleotides, the CDR3 is TGTGCCAGCAGCTTAAACTTTCTCTTGAACACTGAAGCTTTCTTT.